A single sample gave rise to the 23 T cell receptor beta chains below, sequenced in a study of T cells in Graves' hyperthyroidism and ophthalmopathy. What was amplified from RNA transcripts were TCR beta CDR3 regions. A first-round RT-PCR of the TCR CDR3 used the HTBI primer set. Each CDR3 protein gets one entry after TCRdb re-called the multiplex PCR reads with MiXCR. The sample gives 210,000 or so distinct CDR3 sequences, 15% to 20% of which show up once; 50% is in the top ten. The sample comprised blood. These receptors all stem from a man in his forties or fifties with Graves' hyperthyroidism.

This clonotype was counted many times. The chain links TRBV2 to TRBJ2-7; 8 nucleotides align to TRBD1. J gave up 3 bases and V 5 bases, and 6 bases lay outside the gene matches. Germline CDR1 SNHLY, CDR2 FYNNEI. The length of the CDR3 is 14 residues. CDR3 sequence: CASSKDREDYEQYF. CDR3 DNA sequence: TGTGCCAGCAGTAAGGACAGGGAAGACTACGAGCAGTACTTC.

The chain joins TRBV6-2 or TRBV6-3 to TRBJ2-7; TRBD1 aligns across 9 bases. This CDR3 has 15 residues. Germline V CDR1 and CDR2: MNHEY, SVGEGT. The trim removed 0 bases at V and 6 bases at J, leaving 6 bases unmatched. DNA for the CDR3: TGTGCCAGCAGTTACTCAAGGACAGGGGTCGGCGAGCAGTACTTC. It is translated as CASSYSRTGVGEQYF.

Comment on this clonotype: One base away lies a much larger clone, so this may be a sequencing read error. V and J are TRBV11-2 and TRBJ2-1, with D perhaps TRBD1 or TRBD2 (5 bases each). Trimming stripped 8 bases from V and 4 bases from J, with 21 bases between. Per the germline V gene, CDR1 is SGHAT and CDR2 is FQNNGV. The CDR3 loop spans 16 amino acids. CDR3 coding DNA: TGTGCCAGCGGACCAGCCCGAGGGGTTGATTACAATGAGCAGTTCTTC. Its translation is CASGPARGVDYNEQFF.

This clonotype was recorded many times. V usage is TRBV6-2 or TRBV6-3 and J usage is TRBJ2-7, with TRBD1 identical over 7 bases. CDR1 is MNHEY and CDR2 is SVGEGT in the germline V gene. This CDR3 comprises 14 residues. The V gene end was trimmed by 6 bases and the J gene end by 3 bases; junction bases not matched to a gene: 8. CDR3 region: CASRRQGRGYEQYF. Here the CDR3 DNA reads TGTGCCAGCAGAAGACAGGGTAGAGGCTACGAGCAGTACTTC.

There are many counts of this clonotype. The genes are TRBV6-2 or TRBV6-3 and TRBJ2-7; D may match TRBD1 or TRBD2 (5 bases each). V lost 4 bases and J lost 6, with 16 bases in between. The CDR3 consists of 14 residues. Germline V gene lookup returns CDR1 MNHEY and CDR2 SVGEGT. CDR3: CASSLGEQSSEQYF. The CDR3 DNA is TGTGCCAGCAGTTTGGGGGAGCAATCGTCCGAGCAGTACTTC.

This clonotype was counted between two and nine times. The gene calls are TRBV30 and TRBJ2-4; D perhaps matches TRBD2 (7 bases). From germline, CDR1 is GTSNPN and CDR2 SVGIG (reference sequence). The CDR3 loop spans 13 amino acids. Trimming pared 0 bases from V and 6 bases from J, leaving 9 bases between. CDR3 nucleotide sequence: TGTGCCTGGAGTGTTAGGGGGGGAAACATTCAGTACTTC. It specifies CAWSVRGGNIQYF. The complete variable domain, with remaining parts taken from reference TRBV30 and TRBJ2-4, reads SQTIHQWPATLVQPVGSPLSLECTVEGTSNPNLYWYRQAAGRGLQLLFYSVGIGQISSEVPQNLSASRPQDRQFILSSKKLLLSDSGFYLCAWSVRGGNIQYFGAGTRLSVL.

The rearrangement links TRBV10-3 to TRBJ2-7; 8 bases fit TRBD1. CDR1 ENHRY and CDR2 SYGVKD come from the germline V gene. J was trimmed by 3 bases and V by 6 bases; bases with no gene match: 13. This CDR3 is 16 amino acids long. The CDR3 DNA sequence: TGTGCCATCAGGGCCCTCGTCTCAGGGGGCCGCTACGAGCAGTACTTC. This translates into CAIRALVSGGRYEQYF.

This clonotype appeared many times. The chain couples TRBV28 to TRBJ2-3; unclear D gene. CDR1 is MDHEN and CDR2 is SYDVKM in the germline V gene. The CDR3 sequence is 14 residues long. Trimming took off 2 bases at V and 1 base at J, with 7 bases between the two ends. The CDR3 loop reads CASSLGVRTDTQYF. In nucleotides, the CDR3 is TGTGCCAGCAGTTTAGGAGTTCGCACAGATACGCAGTATTTT.

This clonotype was detected ten times or more. The V call is TRBV6-1, the J call TRBJ2-3, with D possibly matching TRBD2 (6 bases). Germline V CDR1 and CDR2: MNHNS, SASEGT. The CDR3 runs 17 residues. V was trimmed by 3 bases and J by 1 base, leaving 17 bases between them. The CDR3 reads CASSDVAGGIGTDTQYF. In DNA form, the CDR3 reads TGTGCCAGCAGTGATGTGGCTGGGGGGATCGGCACAGATACGCAGTATTTT.

The table lists this clonotype with a few counts. This rearrangement joins TRBV3-1 to TRBJ2-1; TRBD1 agrees at 12 bases. The CDR3 has 19 amino acids. Germline CDR1 is LGHDT and CDR2 is YNNKEL (reference sequence). Losses at the gene ends were 1 base for V and 0 bases for J; bases not matched to a gene: 7. The CDR3 sequence is CASSQAFGTGGNSYNEQFF. In DNA form, the CDR3 reads TGTGCCAGCAGCCAAGCATTTGGGACAGGGGGCAACTCCTACAATGAGCAGTTCTTC.

This clonotype has a handful of counts. The gene calls are TRBV6-1 and TRBJ1-3; the D gene is possibly TRBD1 (6 bases). The CDR3 consists of 13 residues. The germline gives CDR1 MNHNS, CDR2 SASEGT. Trimming took 3 bases from V and 8 from J, leaving 11 bases between them. Written as DNA, the CDR3 is TGTGCCAGCAGTGACCGGACAGTCGACACCATATATTTT. Translation: CASSDRTVDTIYF.

Only a few counts were recorded for this clonotype. The rearrangement joins TRBV20-1 to TRBJ2-2; 8 nucleotides match TRBD1. The CDR3 has 16 residues. Germline V gene lookup returns CDR1 DFQATT and CDR2 SNEGSKA (reference sequence). Trimming at V came to 6 bases and at J to 2 bases, leaving 11 bases not matched to a gene. The CDR3 bases are TGCAGTGCGAGCCGGGGACAGGTTGTAAACACCGGGGAGCTGTTTTTT. As protein: CSASRGQVVNTGELFF.

This clonotype has a count of ten or more. The V call is TRBV18, the J call TRBJ2-2, with D possibly matching TRBD1 (5 bases). The V gene lost 5 bases and the J gene lost 4 bases, with 14 bases spanning the gap. Germline-derived CDR1 and CDR2 are KGHSH and LQKENI. CDR3 length: 15 residues. This chain's CDR3 is CASSATARSTGELFF. CDR3 DNA sequence: TGTGCCAGCTCAGCGACAGCCCGAAGCACCGGGGAGCTGTTTTTT.

This clonotype was seen ten or more times. The rearrangement links TRBV6-1 to TRBJ1-5; the D gene is possibly TRBD1 (6 bases). Trimming cost V 4 bases and J 3 bases, with 13 bases left between them. CDR1 is MNHNS and CDR2 is SASEGT in the germline V gene. This CDR3 region has 15 residues. The CDR3 sequence is CASSASGQNNQPQHF. CDR3 nucleotide sequence: TGTGCCAGCAGTGCCTCAGGACAGAACAATCAGCCCCAGCATTTT.

This clonotype was counted a few times. The V call is TRBV4-3, the J call TRBJ2-2; no clear D. V lost 0 bases, J lost 3 bases, and 11 bases lay in between. The germline V gene encodes CDR1 LGHNA and CDR2 YSLEER. This CDR3 has 16 residues. Here the CDR3 DNA reads TGCGCCAGCAGCCAAGACGGGCGGAGCCACACCGGGGAGCTGTTTTTT. It is translated as CASSQDGRSHTGELFF.

There are many counts of this clonotype. The chain joins TRBV7-2 to TRBJ2-5; no firm D call. Trimming removed 5 bases from V and 0 bases from J, with 13 bases in between. Germline V gives CDR1 SGHTA, CDR2 FQGNSA. The CDR3 totals 15 residues. This CDR3 reads CASSTRSAYQETQYF. The CDR3 region has the DNA TGTGCCAGCAGCACTCGATCGGCTTACCAAGAGACCCAGTACTTC. Combining the CDR3 with reference TRBV7-2 and TRBJ2-5 gives the whole variable domain GAGVSQSPSNKVTEKGKDVELRCDPISGHTALYWYRQSLGQGLEFLIYFQGNSAPDKSGLPSDRFSAERTGGSVSTLTIQRTQQEDSAVYLCASSTRSAYQETQYFGPGTRLLVL.

This clonotype was seen repeatedly, ten times or more. The genes are TRBV27 and TRBJ1-2; no reliable D call. Trimming took off 0 bases at V and 3 bases at J, with 8 bases between the two ends. The CDR3 loop spans 14 amino acids. From germline, CDR1 is MNHEY and CDR2 SMNVEV (reference sequence). CDR3 sequence (DNA): TGTGCCAGCAGTTTATCGGCAGGACACTATGGCTACACCTTC. It yields the protein CASSLSAGHYGYTF.

The CDR3 region is CSADTGTRTYEQYF. The CDR3 DNA follows: TGCAGTGCTGACACCGGGACTCGCACCTACGAGCAGTACTTC. V gene TRBV20-1 combines with J gene TRBJ2-7, with D tentatively TRBD2 (6 bases). V was trimmed by 5 bases and J by 2 bases, leaving 16 bases between them. From germline, CDR1 is DFQATT and CDR2 SNEGSKA (reference sequence). CDR3 size: 14 residues.

The V call is TRBV19, the J call TRBJ2-1; TRBD2 agrees at 13 bases. V was clipped by 6 bases and J by 7 bases; unmatched bases: 9. The CDR3 is 16 amino acids. Germline V gene data show CDR1 as LNHDA and CDR2 as SQIVND (reference sequence). CDR3 loop: CASSDTSGRARNEQFF. The DNA of the CDR3 is TGTGCCAGTAGCGATACTAGCGGGAGGGCCAGGAATGAGCAGTTCTTC. Full variable domain (rest looked up from reference TRBV19 and TRBJ2-1): DGGITQSPKYLFRKEGQNVTLSCEQNLNHDAMYWYRQDPGQGLRLIYYSQIVNDFQKGDIAEGYSVSREKKESFPLTVTSAQKNPTAFYLCASSDTSGRARNEQFFGPGTRLTVL.

This clonotype was recorded many times. The chain employs TRBV5-5 and TRBJ2-1; TRBD2 aligns across 7 bases. V shed 0 bases, J shed 9 bases, and the junction held 9 bases outside the gene matches. The CDR3 sequence is 15 residues long. Per germline, CDR1 SGHKS and CDR2 YYEKEE (reference sequence). CDR3 region: CASSLGNGRIREQFF. The DNA for the CDR3 is TGTGCCAGCAGCTTGGGAAACGGGAGGATTCGTGAGCAGTTCTTC.

The chain employs TRBV14 and TRBJ2-1, with TRBD2 matching over 7 bases. The trim removed 0 bases at V and 7 bases at J, leaving 18 bases unmatched. CDR3 size: 19 residues. Per germline, CDR1 SGHDN and CDR2 FVKESK. DNA for the CDR3: TGTGCCAGCAGCCAAGAGGGGGGGGGGTTGTGGAGCCCCTTGAATGAGCAGTTCTTC. Translating it yields CASSQEGGGLWSPLNEQFF.

The V and J genes are TRBV5-4 and TRBJ2-3; possibly TRBD2 for D (6 bases). Trimming left V 0 bases short and J 4 bases short, with 9 bases between. The CDR3 is made up of 14 amino acids. Germline values: CDR1 SGHNT, CDR2 YYREEE (reference sequence). CDR3 coding DNA: TGTGCCAGCAGCTTGGCGGGAGAGGCAGATACGCAGTATTTT. Its protein is CASSLAGEADTQYF.

In its sample, this clonotype was seen many times. The gene calls are TRBV7-9 and TRBJ1-6; D gene uncertain. Trimming stripped 1 base from V and 7 bases from J, with 11 bases between. CDR1 is SEHNR, CDR2 FQNEAQ, per germline (reference sequence). There are 15 residues in the CDR3. This CDR3 reads CASSLGGIGNSPLHF. The CDR3 DNA reads as TGTGCCAGCAGCTTAGGGGGTATCGGGAATTCACCCCTCCACTTT.